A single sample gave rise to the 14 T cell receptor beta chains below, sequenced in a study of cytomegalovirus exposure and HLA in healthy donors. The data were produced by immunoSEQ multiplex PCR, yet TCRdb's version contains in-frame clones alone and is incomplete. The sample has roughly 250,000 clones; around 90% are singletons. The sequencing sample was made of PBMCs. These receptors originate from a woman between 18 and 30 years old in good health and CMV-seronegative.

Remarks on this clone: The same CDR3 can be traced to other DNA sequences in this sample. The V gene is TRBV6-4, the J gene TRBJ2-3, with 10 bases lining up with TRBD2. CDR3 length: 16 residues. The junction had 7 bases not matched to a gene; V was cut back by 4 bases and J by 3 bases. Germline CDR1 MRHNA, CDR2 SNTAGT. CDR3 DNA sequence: TGTGCCAGCAGTGTCGAAGCGGGGGGGTCGACAGATACGCAGTATTTT. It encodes CASSVEAGGSTDTQYF.

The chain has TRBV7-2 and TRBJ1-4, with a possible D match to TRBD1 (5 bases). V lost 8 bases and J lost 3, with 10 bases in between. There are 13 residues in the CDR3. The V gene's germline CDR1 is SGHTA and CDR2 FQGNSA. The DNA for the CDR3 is TGTGCCAGCCAGAGACAGTCTAATGAAAAACTGTTTTTT. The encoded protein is CASQRQSNEKLFF.

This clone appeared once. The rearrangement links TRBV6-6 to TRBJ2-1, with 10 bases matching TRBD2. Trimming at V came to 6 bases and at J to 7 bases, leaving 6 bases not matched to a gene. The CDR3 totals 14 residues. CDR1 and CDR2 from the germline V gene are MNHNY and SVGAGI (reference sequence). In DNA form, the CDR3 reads TGTGCCAGCAGAACTAGCGGGGTGGAGAATGAGCAGTTCTTC. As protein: CASRTSGVENEQFF.

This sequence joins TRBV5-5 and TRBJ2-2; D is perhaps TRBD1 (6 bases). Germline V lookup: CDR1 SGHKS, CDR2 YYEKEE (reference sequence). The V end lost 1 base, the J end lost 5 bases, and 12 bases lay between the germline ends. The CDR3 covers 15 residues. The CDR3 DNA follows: TGTGCCAGCAGCTTGTTTCTGGGGGCAACCGGGGAGCTGTTTTTT. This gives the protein CASSLFLGATGELFF. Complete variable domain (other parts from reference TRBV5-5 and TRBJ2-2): DAGVTQSPTHLIKTRGQQVTLRCSPISGHKSVSWYQQVLGQGPQFIFQYYEKEERGRGNFPDRFSARQFPNYSSELNVNALLLGDSALYLCASSLFLGATGELFFGEGSRLTVL.

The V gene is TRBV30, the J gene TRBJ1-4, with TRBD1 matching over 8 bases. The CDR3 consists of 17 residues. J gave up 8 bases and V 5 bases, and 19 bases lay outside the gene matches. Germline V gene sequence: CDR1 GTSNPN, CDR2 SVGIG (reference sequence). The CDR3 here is CAWAPDHLRGPGEKLFF. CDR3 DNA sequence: TGTGCCTGGGCGCCCGACCACCTCAGGGGGCCGGGAGAAAAACTGTTTTTT.

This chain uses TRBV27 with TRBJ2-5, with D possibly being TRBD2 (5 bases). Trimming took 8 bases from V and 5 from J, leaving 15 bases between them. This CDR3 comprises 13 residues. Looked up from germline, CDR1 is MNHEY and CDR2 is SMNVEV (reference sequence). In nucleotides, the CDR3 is TGTGCCAGCGGGCTGTCGGGATTGGAGACCCAGTACTTC. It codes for CASGLSGLETQYF.

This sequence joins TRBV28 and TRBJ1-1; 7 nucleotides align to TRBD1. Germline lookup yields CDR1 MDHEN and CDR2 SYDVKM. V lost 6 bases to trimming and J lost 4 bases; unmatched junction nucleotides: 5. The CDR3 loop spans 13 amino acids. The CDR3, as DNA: TGTGCCAGCAGCCGACAGGGCCGCACTGAAGCTTTCTTT. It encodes CASSRQGRTEAFF.

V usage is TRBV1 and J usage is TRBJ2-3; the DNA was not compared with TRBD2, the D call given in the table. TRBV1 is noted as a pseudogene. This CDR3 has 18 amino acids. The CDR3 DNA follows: TGCACCAGCAGCCAAGATTGTCCCCTAGACCGAAGCACAGATACGCAGTATTTT. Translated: CTSSQDCPLDRSTDTQYF.

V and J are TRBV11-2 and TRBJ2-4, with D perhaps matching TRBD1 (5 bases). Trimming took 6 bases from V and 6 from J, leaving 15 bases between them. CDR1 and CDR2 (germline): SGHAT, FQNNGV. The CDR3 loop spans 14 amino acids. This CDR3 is CASSSTDTVNIQYF. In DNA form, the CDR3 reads TGTGCCAGCAGTTCAACGGACACGGTAAACATTCAGTACTTC. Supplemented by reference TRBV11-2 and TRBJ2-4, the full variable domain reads EAGVAQSPRYKIIEKRQSVAFWCNPISGHATLYWYQQILGQGPKLLIQFQNNGVVDDSQLPKDRFSAERLKGVDSTLKIQPAKLEDSAVYLCASSSTDTVNIQYFGAGTRLSVL.

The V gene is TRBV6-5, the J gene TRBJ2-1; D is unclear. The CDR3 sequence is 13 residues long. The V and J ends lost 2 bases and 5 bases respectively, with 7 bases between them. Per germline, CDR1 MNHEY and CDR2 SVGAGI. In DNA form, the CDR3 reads TGTGCCAGCAGTTACAGAGGTCACAATGAGCAGTTCTTC. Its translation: CASSYRGHNEQFF.

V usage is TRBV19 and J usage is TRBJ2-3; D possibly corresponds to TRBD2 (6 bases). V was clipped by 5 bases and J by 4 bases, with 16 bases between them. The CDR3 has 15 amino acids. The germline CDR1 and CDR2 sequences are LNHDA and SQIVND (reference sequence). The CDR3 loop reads CASSDAGRMADTQYF. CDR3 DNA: TGTGCCAGTAGTGATGCGGGGCGAATGGCAGATACGCAGTATTTT.

CDR3 nucleotides: TGTGCCAGCAGCTTGGGGAGAATCTCAACTAATGAAAAACTGTTTTTT. It codes for CASSLGRISTNEKLFF. This chain joins TRBV5-6 and TRBJ1-4; D call uncertain. The V gene lost 0 bases and the J gene lost 0 bases, with 9 bases spanning the gap. From germline, CDR1 is SGHDT and CDR2 YYEEEE. The CDR3 runs to 16 residues.

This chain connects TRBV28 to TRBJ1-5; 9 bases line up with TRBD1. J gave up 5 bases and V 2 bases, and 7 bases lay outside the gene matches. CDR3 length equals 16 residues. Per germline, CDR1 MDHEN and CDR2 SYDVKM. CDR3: CASSLHRDRDYQPQHF. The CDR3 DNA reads TGTGCCAGCAGTTTACACCGGGACAGGGATTATCAGCCCCAGCATTTT.

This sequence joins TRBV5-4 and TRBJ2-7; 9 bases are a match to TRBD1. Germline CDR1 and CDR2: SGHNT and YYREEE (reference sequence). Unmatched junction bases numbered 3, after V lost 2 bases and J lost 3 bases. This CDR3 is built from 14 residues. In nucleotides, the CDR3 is TGTGCCAGCAGCTTAACGGGACAGGGCTACGAGCAGTACGTC. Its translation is CASSLTGQGYEQYV.